The 30 T cell receptor beta chains below come from one sample, sequenced in a study of T cells expressing NK-cell markers. TCRdb reprocessed the 5' RACE reads and reports one entry per CDR3 protein, with no DNA. This sample's table reports more than 400,000 distinct CDR3 sequences. Sequencing input: blood T cells: a sorted CD56 or NKG2C T cell subset, CD4+ or CD8+ T cells, or bulk PBMC T cells (not recorded which). The receptors stem from a woman between 18 and 69 years old in good health.

The CDR3 region is CASSHGQGPYNEQFF. This sequence joins TRBV5-1 and TRBJ2-1. The CDR3 is 15 amino acids. Germline CDR1 and CDR2: SGHRS and YFSETQ.

V and J are TRBV6-2 or TRBV6-3 and TRBJ2-7; TCRdb's D call of TRBD2 is untestable without DNA. Germline-derived CDR1 and CDR2 are MNHEY and SVGEGT. The CDR3 runs 12 residues. This chain's CDR3 is CASRDFSYEQYF.

The chain carries TRBV7-3 and TRBJ1-1. Germline V gene lookup returns CDR1 SGHTA and CDR2 FQGTGA. The CDR3 spans 13 residues. CDR3 residues: CASSLVSGTEAFF.

CDR3 in amino acids: CASSLVPLAPNSPLHF. The chain carries TRBV7-9 and TRBJ1-6. CDR3 length: 16 residues. Germline-derived CDR1 and CDR2 are SEHNR and FQNEAQ (reference sequence).

The chain uses TRBV20-1 and TRBJ2-1; with no DNA, the TCRdb D assignment of TRBD2 cannot be verified. CDR3 size: 17 residues. Germline V gene data show CDR1 as DFQATT and CDR2 as SNEGSKA (reference sequence). The CDR3 sequence is CSARKPQAGVLYNEQFF.

The rearrangement links TRBV28 to TRBJ2-2; the D gene TCRdb calls, TRBD1, cannot be checked with no DNA. The germline V gene has CDR1 MDHEN and CDR2 SYDVKM. CDR3 length equals 15 residues. CDR3 sequence: CASGDTQRGTGELFF.

The CDR3 sequence: CASSLGAEQFF. The genes are TRBV27 and TRBJ2-1; TCRdb reports TRBD1, a call that lacks DNA to check it against. CDR1 and CDR2 (germline): MNHEY, SMNVEV (reference sequence). The CDR3 is 11 amino acids.

J is TRBJ1-5 and V is TRBV2; there is no DNA to check the TCRdb D call of TRBD1. Germline CDR1 reads SNHLY; CDR2 reads FYNNEI. This CDR3 region has 14 residues. CDR3 in amino acids: CASRAGQGWQPQHF.

The chain has TRBV20-1 and TRBJ2-1. The CDR3 has 13 residues. From germline, CDR1 is DFQATT and CDR2 SNEGSKA (reference sequence). The CDR3 spells CSARSETDNEQFF.

V is TRBV6-5 and J is TRBJ2-1; TCRdb's D gene call, TRBD2, goes unchecked for lack of DNA. Per germline, CDR1 MNHEY and CDR2 SVGAGI. The CDR3 contains 16 residues. CDR3 loop: CASSSRGAGGPDEQFF.

The J gene is TRBJ1-3, the V gene TRBV30; the D call of TRBD1 rests on TCRdb alone, since no DNA is present to check it. The CDR3 consists of 14 residues. Germline V gene lookup returns CDR1 GTSNPN and CDR2 SVGIG (reference sequence). CDR3 region: CAWNRDRGLNTIYF.

The chain recombines TRBV7-8 with TRBJ2-4; without DNA, the TCRdb call of TRBD1 cannot be checked. In germline, CDR1 is SGHVS, CDR2 FQNEAQ. The CDR3 loop spans 14 amino acids. The CDR3 sequence is CASSPRDEKNIQYF.

The chain carries TRBV25-1 and TRBJ2-7; TCRdb outputs TRBD1, but without DNA this stays unchecked. The V gene's germline CDR1 is MGHDK and CDR2 SYGVNS. CDR3 length: 15 amino acids. The CDR3 is CASSEPRGVSYEQYF.

V and J are TRBV4-2 and TRBJ2-7; the TCRdb call, TRBD2, lacks DNA for checking. In germline, CDR1 is LGHNA, CDR2 YNFKEQ. CDR3 length: 16 residues. The chain's CDR3 is CASSQDGASGSYEQYF.

The chain has TRBV4-3 and TRBJ2-5; TCRdb reports TRBD1, a call that lacks DNA to check it against. This CDR3 comprises 17 residues. CDR1 LGHNA and CDR2 YSLEER come from the germline V gene. The CDR3 reads CASSQDREQGEGETQYF.

The J gene is TRBJ2-3, the V gene TRBV6-1; TCRdb proposes TRBD2, but this gene call is untestable without DNA. The CDR3 sequence is 16 residues long. Germline CDR1 and CDR2: MNHNS and SASEGT. CDR3 region: CASSPYVAGPFNTQYF.

The CDR3 reads CSARDLTAGSPLHF. This chain uses TRBV20-1 with TRBJ1-6. The germline V gene encodes CDR1 DFQATT and CDR2 SNEGSKA (reference sequence). CDR3 length: 14 residues.

This chain joins TRBV29-1 and TRBJ2-1; TCRdb's D call of TRBD2 is untestable without DNA. This CDR3 has 14 amino acids. Germline CDR1 is SQVTM and CDR2 is ANQGSEA. CDR3: CSAELAGDYNEQFF.

The chain employs TRBV30 and TRBJ1-4. Per germline, CDR1 GTSNPN and CDR2 SVGIG (reference sequence). This CDR3 contains 14 residues. CDR3 region: CAWHPPGLPEKLFF.

The V call is TRBV12-3 or TRBV12-4, the J call TRBJ2-4; the TRBD2 assignment by TCRdb is unverifiable without DNA. This CDR3 region has 16 residues. CDR3 in amino acids: CASTTLGGTSGNIQYF.

The J gene is TRBJ2-1, the V gene TRBV18; TCRdb outputs TRBD2, but without DNA this stays unchecked. Germline CDR1 KGHSH, CDR2 LQKENI. The CDR3 runs to 16 residues. CDR3 residues: CASSPGLAGSYNEQFF. The whole variable domain, filled in from reference TRBV18 and TRBJ2-1, reads NAGVMQNPRHLVRRRGQEARLRCSPMKGHSHVYWYRQLPEEGLKFMVYLQKENIIDESGMPKERFSAEFPKEGPSILRIQQVVRGDSAAYFCASSPGLAGSYNEQFFGPGTRLTVL.

The rearrangement uses TRBV24-1 and TRBJ2-7. The germline CDR1 and CDR2 sequences are KGHDR and SFDVKD. The CDR3 covers 13 residues. CDR3 region: CATSHTSGYEQYF.

The genes are TRBV5-1 and TRBJ1-1. The CDR3 is 16 residues long. Germline lookup yields CDR1 SGHRS and CDR2 YFSETQ. CDR3 region: CASSLLGVGENTEAFF. The complete variable domain, with remaining parts taken from reference TRBV5-1 and TRBJ1-1, reads KAGVTQTPRYLIKTRGQQVTLSCSPISGHRSVSWYQQTPGQGLQFLFEYFSETQRNKGNFPGRFSGRQFSNSRSEMNVSTLELGDSALYLCASSLLGVGENTEAFFGQGTRLTVV.

V is TRBV6-1 and J is TRBJ2-1. Germline V gene data show CDR1 as MNHNS and CDR2 as SASEGT. The CDR3 is 16 residues long. This chain's CDR3 is CASKTLLGSSYNEQFF.

The rearrangement joins TRBV4-3 to TRBJ1-1; absent DNA, TCRdb's TRBD1 call cannot be checked. Germline V gene data show CDR1 as LGHNA and CDR2 as YSLEER. This CDR3 has 14 residues. CDR3 protein: CASSQEGATSEAFF.

This chain uses TRBV28 with TRBJ2-7; TCRdb indicates TRBD1, and absent DNA this call remains unverified. CDR3 length: 14 residues. In germline, CDR1 is MDHEN, CDR2 SYDVKM. The chain's CDR3 is CASSSLGRAYEQYF.

V gene TRBV7-2 combines with J gene TRBJ2-2; TCRdb reports TRBD2, a call that lacks DNA to check it against. This CDR3 spans 15 amino acids. CDR1 SGHTA and CDR2 FQGNSA come from the germline V gene. CDR3 in amino acids: CASSSAGTSAGELFF.

The chain has TRBV6-2 or TRBV6-3 and TRBJ2-5; the D call of TRBD2 rests on TCRdb alone, since no DNA is present to check it. This CDR3 contains 16 residues. The germline V gene encodes CDR1 MNHEY and CDR2 SVGEGT. The CDR3 loop is CASSYSRAQTQETQYF.

The genes are TRBV29-1 and TRBJ2-1; TCRdb's D gene call, TRBD1, goes unchecked for lack of DNA. Germline values: CDR1 SQVTM, CDR2 ANQGSEA. CDR3 length: 15 residues. The CDR3 sequence is CSVPAWGQTYNEQFF.

This chain joins TRBV20-1 and TRBJ2-2; TCRdb picks TRBD2, but there is no DNA to check that call. The CDR3 is made up of 13 amino acids. Germline loops: CDR1 DFQATT, CDR2 SNEGSKA (reference sequence). CDR3 loop: CSAASGDTGELFF.